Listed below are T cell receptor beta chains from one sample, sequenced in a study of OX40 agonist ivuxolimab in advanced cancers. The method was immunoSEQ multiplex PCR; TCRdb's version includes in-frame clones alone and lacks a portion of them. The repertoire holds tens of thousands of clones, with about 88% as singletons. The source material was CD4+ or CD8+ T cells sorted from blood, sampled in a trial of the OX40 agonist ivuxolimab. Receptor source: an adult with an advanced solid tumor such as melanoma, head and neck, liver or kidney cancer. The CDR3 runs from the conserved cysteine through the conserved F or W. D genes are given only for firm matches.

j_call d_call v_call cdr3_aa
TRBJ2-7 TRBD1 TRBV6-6 CASSYSGQGDYEQYF
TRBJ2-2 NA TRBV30 CAWRQDTNTGELFF
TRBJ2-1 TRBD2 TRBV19 CASSALAGVDEQFF
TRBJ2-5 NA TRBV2 CASSDPPQETQYF
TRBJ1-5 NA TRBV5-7 CASSPPVSQSAQHF
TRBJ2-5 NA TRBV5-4 CASSLAGTQETQYF
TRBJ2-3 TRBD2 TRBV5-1 CASSPSSGGLSSTDTQYF
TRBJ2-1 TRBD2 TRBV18 CASSPGGRGGYNEQFF
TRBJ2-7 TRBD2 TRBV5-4 CASSLAGGKYEQYF
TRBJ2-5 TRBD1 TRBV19 CASSPQGRQETQYF
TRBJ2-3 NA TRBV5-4 CASGALATASTDTQYF
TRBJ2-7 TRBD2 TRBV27 CASSALGTSEQYF
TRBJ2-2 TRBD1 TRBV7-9 CASSRGQPNTGELFF
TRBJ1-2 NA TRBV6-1 CASSGPDRMPYGYTF
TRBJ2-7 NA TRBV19 CASSRGDGYEQYF
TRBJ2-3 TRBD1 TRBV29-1 CGGRQGASTDTQYF
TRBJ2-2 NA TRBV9 CASSGTVNTGELFF
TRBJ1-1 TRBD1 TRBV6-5 CASRQGVNTEAFF
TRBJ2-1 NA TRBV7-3 CASSLQVSSYNEQFF
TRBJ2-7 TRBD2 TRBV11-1 CASSHLDGKGTNEQYF
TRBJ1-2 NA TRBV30 CAWSANMAGSGYTF
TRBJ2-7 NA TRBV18 CASSPPVLGSDEQYF
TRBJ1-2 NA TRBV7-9 CASSLFALTNYGYTF
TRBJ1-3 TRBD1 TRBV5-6 CASSRTGDSGNTIYF
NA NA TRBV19 CASSIAAATYEQYF
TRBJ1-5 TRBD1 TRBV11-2 CASSPGGSSNQPQHF
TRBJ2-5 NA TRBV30 CAWSVSSQETQYF
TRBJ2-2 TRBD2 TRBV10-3 CAMFSGGNTGELFF
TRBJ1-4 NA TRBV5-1 CASSPSERVRSEKLFF
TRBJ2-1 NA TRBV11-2 CASSFDPARNEQFF
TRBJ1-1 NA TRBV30 CAWSNTPQNTEAFF
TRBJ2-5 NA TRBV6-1 CASSVIVQGSSQETQYF
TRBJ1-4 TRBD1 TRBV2 CASGDRGSNEKLFF
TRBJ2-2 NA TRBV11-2 CASSLDTITGELFF
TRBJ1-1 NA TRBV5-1 CASSPGTANTEAFF
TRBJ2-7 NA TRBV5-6 CASSPSTSPYEQYF
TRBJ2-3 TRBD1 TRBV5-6 CASSWDRTDTQYF
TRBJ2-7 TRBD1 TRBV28 CASSLWTGSSYEQYF
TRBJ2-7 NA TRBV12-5 CASGLNPRGTFFEQYF
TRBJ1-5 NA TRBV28 CASSLQQHSNQPQHF
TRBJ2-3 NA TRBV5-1 CASSPVVGDTQYF
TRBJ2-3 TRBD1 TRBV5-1 CASSLVDRLSTDTQYF
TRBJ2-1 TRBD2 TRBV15 CATSPSSGIYNEQFF
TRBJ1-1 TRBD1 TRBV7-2 CASSFRTGPNTEAFF
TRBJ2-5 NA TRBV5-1 CASSLGTEETQYF
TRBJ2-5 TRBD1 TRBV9 CASSARGQETQYF
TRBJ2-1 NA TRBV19 CASSKDYSHNEQFF
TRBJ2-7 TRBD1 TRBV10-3 CAISGAGGSYEQYF
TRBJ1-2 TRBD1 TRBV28 CASSTSGTGIGYTF
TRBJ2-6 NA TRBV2 CASSGTLSGANVLTF
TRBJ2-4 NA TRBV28 CASSQWGDLAKNIQYF
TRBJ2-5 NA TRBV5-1 CASSLPKQGQLYQETQYF
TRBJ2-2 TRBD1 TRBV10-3 CATGGTGGYTGELFF